This entry lists 23 T cell receptor beta chains sequenced from one sample in a study of cytomegalovirus exposure and HLA in healthy donors. PCR primers comprised 60 Vbeta and 13 Jbeta primers. TCRdb keeps only in-frame clones here, not all; method: immunoSEQ multiplex PCR. The repertoire has approximately 120,000 clones, approximately 80% of them found once; the top ten carry around 8.9%. Specimen: PBMCs. The receptors here all came from a man in his thirties or forties in good health and CMV-seropositive.

This clone was detected only once. V is TRBV5-1 and J is TRBJ2-7, with 8 bases lining up with TRBD2. CDR1 is SGHRS and CDR2 is YFSETQ in the germline V gene. The V and J ends lost 2 bases and 5 bases, in that order; junction bases with no gene match: 9. The CDR3 covers 15 residues. The CDR3 DNA reads TGCGCCAGCAGCTTTAGCGGGGATGGTTTCCACGAGCAGTACTTC. Translation gives CASSFSGDGFHEQYF.

The CDR3 region has the DNA TGTGCCAGCAGCGTAGAGGACAGGGTGCAAGAGACCCAGTACTTC. Translation: CASSVEDRVQETQYF. This chain links TRBV9 with TRBJ2-5; TRBD1 aligns across 8 bases. The CDR3 is made up of 15 amino acids. Trimming at V came to 0 bases and at J to 2 bases, leaving 3 bases not matched to a gene. In germline, CDR1 is SGDLS, CDR2 YYNGEE.

The chain carries TRBV19 and TRBJ2-6; D is possibly TRBD1 (6 bases). Looked up from germline, CDR1 is LNHDA and CDR2 is SQIVND (reference sequence). This CDR3 region has 18 residues. The ends were cut back, 7 bases at V and 0 bases at J, with 19 bases in the middle. For the CDR3, the DNA is TGTGCCAGTACCCGGGGCACAGGGTGGGTCTCTGGGGCCAACGTCCTGACTTTC. This gives the protein CASTRGTGWVSGANVLTF.

The J gene is TRBJ2-3, the V gene TRBV6-1; possibly TRBD2 for D (7 bases). The CDR3 sequence is 17 residues long. V was cut by 4 bases and J by 3 bases, with 20 bases left in between. Germline lookup yields CDR1 MNHNS and CDR2 SASEGT. CDR3 region: CASSGTPRGGGTDTQYF. The CDR3, as DNA: TGTGCCAGCAGTGGGACGCCGAGGGGGGGTGGTACAGATACGCAGTATTTT.

In nucleotides, the CDR3 is TGTGCCAGCAGCCCCCGACTAGCGGGGGCCCATGAGCAGTTCTTC. This sequence encodes CASSPRLAGAHEQFF. V is TRBV9 and J is TRBJ2-1; 12 bases align to TRBD2. J gave up 8 bases and V 4 bases, and 7 bases lay outside the gene matches. The germline V gene has CDR1 SGDLS and CDR2 YYNGEE. The CDR3 runs to 15 residues.

V usage is TRBV6-5 and J usage is TRBJ2-2; D is perhaps TRBD1 (5 bases). The V end was cut by 4 bases, the J end by 2 bases, with 14 bases between. The germline V gene encodes CDR1 MNHEY and CDR2 SVGAGI. The CDR3 length is 16 residues. This CDR3 reads CASSLQAPRNTGELFF. The CDR3, as DNA: TGTGCCAGCAGTTTACAGGCCCCCCGAAACACCGGGGAGCTGTTTTTT.

The gene calls are TRBV6-5 and TRBJ2-5; 8 bases are a match to TRBD1. Judging by the DNA end, TRBJ2-7 fits better; the J call may be wrong. There are 14 residues in the CDR3. Germline CDR1 is MNHEY and CDR2 is SVGAGI. In DNA, the CDR3 is TGTGCCAGCAGCCGACAGGGGAGCTCCTACGAGCAGTACTTC. Its translation: CASSRQGSSYEQYF.

The chain links TRBV19 to TRBJ1-5; TRBD1 might be the D (6 bases). Trimming left V 2 bases short and J 5 bases short, with 16 bases between. The germline gives CDR1 LNHDA, CDR2 SQIVND (reference sequence). This CDR3 has 16 amino acids. The CDR3 nucleotides are TGTGCCAGTAGTATATACGGGGGGCGAGGAGATCAGCCCCAGCATTTT. This translates into CASSIYGGRGDQPQHF.

This clone was counted between two and nine times. V gene TRBV9 combines with J gene TRBJ2-7; TRBD1 agrees at 8 bases. V dropped 0 bases and J dropped 0; count of bases not matched to a gene: 2. The CDR3 totals 15 residues. Per germline, CDR1 SGDLS and CDR2 YYNGEE. For the CDR3, the DNA is TGTGCCAGCAGCGTAGCGGACAGGGCCTCCTACGAGCAGTACTTC. Amino acids: CASSVADRASYEQYF.

This sequence joins TRBV7-8 and TRBJ2-7; D uncertain. The V gene's germline CDR1 is SGHVS and CDR2 FQNEAQ. Trimming took 5 bases from V and 4 from J, leaving 6 bases between them. The CDR3 is made up of 11 amino acids. CDR3 in amino acids: CASSREYEQYF. In DNA, the CDR3 is TGTGCCAGCAGCCGTGAGTACGAGCAGTACTTC.

J is TRBJ1-1 and V is TRBV6-5, with TRBD1 identical over 10 bases. V shed 4 bases, J shed 6 bases, and the junction held 8 bases outside the gene matches. The CDR3 spans 15 residues. The germline gives CDR1 MNHEY, CDR2 SVGAGI. CDR3 sequence reads: CASSSTGGSSSEAFF. The CDR3 DNA is TGTGCCAGCAGTTCGACAGGGGGCTCGAGCTCTGAAGCTTTCTTT.

The gene calls are TRBV6-1 and TRBJ1-1, with D unclear. Trimming shortened V by 2 bases and J by 2 bases, and 9 bases separated the two germline ends. Germline V gene lookup returns CDR1 MNHNS and CDR2 SASEGT. The CDR3 length is 14 residues. The CDR3 nucleotides read TGTGCCAGCAGTGAATACGGAGGTAACACTGAAGCTTTCTTT. It codes for CASSEYGGNTEAFF.

The J gene is TRBJ1-5, the V gene TRBV2, with TRBD1 identical over 9 bases. Germline V lookup: CDR1 SNHLY, CDR2 FYNNEI. This CDR3 comprises 16 residues. With 0 bases clipped from V and 5 bases from J, the junction kept 5 bases outside the gene matches. In DNA form, the CDR3 reads TGTGCCAGCAGTGAAGCGCGGGGACAGGGACATCAGCCCCAGCATTTT. Its translation: CASSEARGQGHQPQHF.

The rearrangement joins TRBV6-5 to TRBJ2-5, with 8 nucleotides matching TRBD1. Germline lookup yields CDR1 MNHEY and CDR2 SVGAGI. The CDR3 is made up of 14 amino acids. The V segment lost 6 bases and the J segment 5 bases; nucleotides outside the gene matches: 8. CDR3 nucleotides: TGTGCCAGCAGAAAACAGGGGGGTCAGGAGACCCAGTACTTC. Amino acids: CASRKQGGQETQYF.

The gene calls are TRBV23-1 and TRBJ1-5; 12 positions match TRBD1. TRBV23-1 is assigned to the ORF class and has an uncertain function. This CDR3 spans 17 amino acids. The junction had 8 bases not matched to a gene; V was cut back by 8 bases and J by 0 bases. CDR3 residues: CASCPGQGANSNQPQHF. The CDR3 DNA reads TGCGCCAGCTGCCCGGGACAGGGGGCAAATAGCAATCAGCCCCAGCATTTT.

V is TRBV7-9 and J is TRBJ2-4, with 7 bases aligning to TRBD1. The CDR3 consists of 16 residues. J was trimmed by 0 bases and V by 2 bases; bases with no gene match: 4. Germline assignment: CDR1 SEHNR and CDR2 FQNEAQ (reference sequence). CDR3 in DNA: TGTGCCAGCAGCTTAAGGGACAGCGGAGCCAAAAACATTCAGTACTTC. Encoded protein: CASSLRDSGAKNIQYF. Drawing the rest from reference TRBV7-9 and TRBJ2-4, the complete variable domain is DTGVSQNPRHKITKRGQNVTFRCDPISEHNRLYWYRQTLGQGPEFLTYFQNEAQLEKSRLLSDRFSAERPKGSFSTLEIQRTEQGDSAMYLCASSLRDSGAKNIQYFGAGTRLSVL.

This clone was counted between two and nine times. CDR3 protein: CASSFAVILYEAFF. The CDR3 coding sequence is TGTGCCAGCAGTTTTGCGGTTATTCTATATGAAGCTTTCTTT. The chain has TRBV28 and TRBJ1-1; D not resolved. CDR1 and CDR2 from the germline V gene are MDHEN and SYDVKM. The CDR3 is 14 residues long. Trimming shortened V by 3 bases and J by 7 bases, and 15 bases separated the two germline ends. The full variable domain, with the rest looked up from reference TRBV28 and TRBJ1-1, is DVKVTQSSRYLVKRTGEKVFLECVQDMDHENMFWYRQDPGLGLRLIYFSYDVKMKEKGDIPEGYSVSREKKERFSLILESASTNQTSMYLCASSFAVILYEAFFGQGTRLTVV.

CDR3 nucleotide sequence: TGTGCCAGCAGCTTAGTAGGAGGGCGCGGGAATCCCTACGAGCAGTACTTC. Translation: CASSLVGGRGNPYEQYF. The chain recombines TRBV7-2 with TRBJ2-7, with D possibly matching TRBD2 (6 bases). The CDR3 length is 17 residues. Germline-derived CDR1 and CDR2 are SGHTA and FQGNSA. Trimming removed 1 base from V and 2 bases from J, with 18 bases in between. The whole variable domain, filled in from reference TRBV7-2 and TRBJ2-7, reads GAGVSQSPSNKVTEKGKDVELRCDPISGHTALYWYRQSLGQGLEFLIYFQGNSAPDKSGLPSDRFSAERTGGSVSTLTIQRTQQEDSAVYLCASSLVGGRGNPYEQYFGPGTRLTVT.

In DNA, the CDR3 is TGTGCCATCAGTCAAGGGGACGGACTAGGGGAAGAGCAGTTCTTC. Translating gives CAISQGDGLGEEQFF. This chain links TRBV10-3 with TRBJ2-1, with 7 bases fitting TRBD2. Germline CDR1 is ENHRY and CDR2 is SYGVKD. This CDR3 has 15 amino acids. With V trimmed by 5 bases and J by 10 bases, 14 bases remained unmatched.

This rearrangement joins TRBV27 to TRBJ2-7; D may be TRBD1 (5 bases). Germline V gene lookup returns CDR1 MNHEY and CDR2 SMNVEV (reference sequence). The length of the CDR3 is 14 residues. The ends were cut back, 6 bases at V and 3 bases at J, with 15 bases in the middle. This CDR3 is CASREPGIFYEQYF. CDR3 coding DNA: TGTGCCAGCAGGGAGCCAGGGATTTTCTACGAGCAGTACTTC.

The V gene is TRBV5-1, the J gene TRBJ2-4; 12 bases map to TRBD1. The germline gives CDR1 SGHRS, CDR2 YFSETQ. This CDR3 has 18 amino acids. Trimming cost V 4 bases and J 1 base; bases outside gene matches: 9. CDR3 bases: TGCGCCAGCAGCAACGGGACAGGGGGCAGGGGGGCCAAAAACATTCAGTACTTC. Protein: CASSNGTGGRGAKNIQYF.

This chain uses TRBV5-4 with TRBJ2-2; TRBD2 agrees at 10 bases. The CDR3 is 16 amino acids. J lost 6 bases, V lost 3 bases, and 8 bases had no gene match. Per the germline V gene, CDR1 is SGHNT and CDR2 is YYREEE (reference sequence). The CDR3, as DNA: TGTGCCAGCAGCTCCGGGACTAGCGTGGAGGCCGGGGAGCTGTTTTTT. The encoded protein is CASSSGTSVEAGELFF.

The chain uses TRBV28 and TRBJ2-4; 8 bases match TRBD1. Germline CDR1 is MDHEN and CDR2 is SYDVKM. J lost 3 bases, V lost 6 bases, and 13 bases had no gene match. The CDR3 sequence is 17 residues long. The CDR3 DNA reads as TGTGCCAGCAGATCCCGTGGACAGGGTTACGGCAAAAACATTCAGTACTTC. It yields the protein CASRSRGQGYGKNIQYF.